The 12 T cell receptor beta chains below were found in one sample sequenced in a study of graft-versus-host responses after intestinal transplantation. Co-plated with about 200,000 CFSE-labeled responder cells were about 200,000 irradiated, violet-dye-labeled stimulator cells. TCRdb's copy holds only in-frame clones and misses some; the assay was immunoSEQ multiplex PCR. The top ten clones hold over 6% of a sample with 3,500 to 4,000 clones, around two fifths of them seen once. This sample comprised alloreactive CD8+ T cells from a mixed lymphocyte reaction culture, obtained before transplantation. Noted subset: CFSE-low proliferating T cells sorted from roughly 6-day pre-transplant mixed lymphocyte reaction (GvH or HvG direction). Receptors were obtained from a human patient who was an organ donor for intestinal transplantation.

This clone was detected a few times. V is TRBV7-9 and J is TRBJ2-7, with 12 bases that match TRBD2. Germline CDR1 is SEHNR and CDR2 is FQNEAQ (reference sequence). V trimming: 5 bases; J trimming: 3 bases; junction bases outside the gene matches: 5. CDR3 length: 15 amino acids. CDR3 protein: CASSPGLAGFYEQYF. The CDR3 DNA is TGTGCCAGCAGCCCTGGACTAGCGGGATTCTACGAGCAGTACTTC. Based on the CDR3 plus reference TRBV7-9 and TRBJ2-7, the full variable domain is DTGVSQNPRHKITKRGQNVTFRCDPISEHNRLYWYRQTLGQGPEFLTYFQNEAQLEKSRLLSDRFSAERPKGSFSTLEIQRTEQGDSAMYLCASSPGLAGFYEQYFGPGTRLTVT.

The chain links TRBV29-1 to TRBJ2-5, with TRBD2 matching 8 bases. This CDR3 region has 20 residues. With 4 bases clipped from V and 1 base from J, the junction kept 23 bases outside the gene matches. In germline, CDR1 is SQVTM, CDR2 ANQGSEA. CDR3 coding DNA: TGCAGCGTTGGGGGGACGGGAGGGCGGTTCGGGGCTGGTCTCCAAGAGACCCAGTACTTC. It translates to CSVGGTGGRFGAGLQETQYF.

This clone was observed a few times. The chain uses TRBV25-1 and TRBJ1-1; D might be TRBD1 (5 bases). The CDR3 has 18 amino acids. Germline V lookup: CDR1 MGHDK, CDR2 SYGVNS. The V and J ends lost 1 base and 2 bases respectively, with 20 bases between them. The CDR3 coding sequence is TGTGCCAGCAGTGAATCCAAGCAGGGCCACGATTTTAACACTGAAGCTTTCTTT. It codes for CASSESKQGHDFNTEAFF.

This chain links TRBV19 with TRBJ1-1, with 8 bases fitting TRBD1. Per germline, CDR1 LNHDA and CDR2 SQIVND (reference sequence). Unmatched junction bases numbered 2, after V lost 6 bases and J lost 5 bases. The CDR3 runs 12 residues. The CDR3 protein is CASRQGATEAFF. The CDR3 DNA reads TGTGCCAGTAGGCAGGGGGCGACTGAAGCTTTCTTT. The whole variable domain, remainder taken from reference TRBV19 and TRBJ1-1, is DGGITQSPKYLFRKEGQNVTLSCEQNLNHDAMYWYRQDPGQGLRLIYYSQIVNDFQKGDIAEGYSVSREKKESFPLTVTSAQKNPTAFYLCASRQGATEAFFGQGTRLTVV.

Relative to its sample, this clone is large (0.1 to 1%). The rearrangement joins TRBV28 to TRBJ2-7; D perhaps matches TRBD2 (5 bases). CDR3 length: 15 residues. The V and J ends lost 5 bases and 2 bases respectively, with 16 bases between them. CDR1 is MDHEN, CDR2 SYDVKM, per germline. CDR3 region: CASSLATDGPYEQYF. The CDR3, as DNA: TGTGCCAGCAGTCTAGCTACGGACGGTCCCTACGAGCAGTACTTC.

V and J are TRBV19 and TRBJ2-1; TRBD2 aligns across 11 bases. Germline values: CDR1 LNHDA, CDR2 SQIVND (reference sequence). J was trimmed by 6 bases and V by 6 bases; bases with no gene match: 7. There are 15 residues in the CDR3. CDR3 in amino acids: CASRIFSGRANEQFF. The CDR3 coding sequence is TGTGCCAGTAGGATTTTTAGCGGGAGGGCCAATGAGCAGTTCTTC.

The chain employs TRBV14 and TRBJ2-7, with 7 bases matching TRBD2. In germline, CDR1 is SGHDN, CDR2 FVKESK. Losses at the gene ends were 3 bases for V and 1 base for J; bases not matched to a gene: 6. The length of the CDR3 is 15 residues. The CDR3 sequence is CASSQVTSESYEQYF. The CDR3 nucleotides are TGTGCCAGCAGCCAGGTTACTAGCGAATCCTACGAGCAGTACTTC.

This clone was counted between two and nine times. This CDR3 reads CASSLLSVRERRNEQFF. The CDR3 DNA reads as TGTGCCAGCAGTTTACTCTCGGTCCGGGAGCGGCGGAATGAGCAGTTCTTC. The chain recombines TRBV27 with TRBJ2-1, with D perhaps matching TRBD2 (6 bases). The CDR3 has 17 residues. Between the trimmed V and J ends, which lost 2 bases and 7 bases, there was a span of 21 bases. CDR1 MNHEY and CDR2 SMNVEV come from the germline V gene (reference sequence).

CDR3 DNA sequence: TGTGCCTGGAGGACTAGCGGGAGGCTAGCCAAAAACATTCAGTACTTC. Its protein is CAWRTSGRLAKNIQYF. The chain joins TRBV30 to TRBJ2-4, with TRBD2 matching over 13 bases. CDR1 is GTSNPN and CDR2 is SVGIG in the germline V gene (reference sequence). This CDR3 has 16 residues. Germline trimming cut 3 bases from V and 0 bases from J; bases unmatched to any gene: 2.

The genes are TRBV7-3 and TRBJ2-7; possibly TRBD1 for D (5 bases). CDR1 and CDR2 (germline): SGHTA, FQGTGA. CDR3 length: 16 amino acids. Trimming removed 2 bases at V and 12 bases at J, with 26 bases between. The CDR3 sequence is CASSLPLGRERRPPYF. CDR3 DNA sequence: TGTGCCAGCAGCTTACCCCTCGGCAGGGAAAGACGTCCGCCGTACTTC.

This clone was observed a handful of times. The V and J genes are TRBV5-6 and TRBJ2-7; D is possibly TRBD1 (6 bases). CDR1 and CDR2 (germline): SGHDT, YYEEEE. The CDR3 loop spans 13 amino acids. Trimming removed 4 bases at V and 5 bases at J, with 13 bases between. DNA for the CDR3: TGTGCCAGCAGCCTCCCAGGGGCCAACGAGCAGTACTTC. This encodes CASSLPGANEQYF.

This clone was counted only a few times. This rearrangement joins TRBV19 to TRBJ2-1, with TRBD2 matching over 7 bases. This CDR3 has 15 residues. Unmatched junction bases numbered 14, after V lost 5 bases and J lost 10 bases. Germline V gives CDR1 LNHDA, CDR2 SQIVND (reference sequence). In nucleotides, the CDR3 is TGTGCCAGTAGTCTCGACGAGGGAGGGAGACCAGAGCAGTTCTTC. Translation: CASSLDEGGRPEQFF.